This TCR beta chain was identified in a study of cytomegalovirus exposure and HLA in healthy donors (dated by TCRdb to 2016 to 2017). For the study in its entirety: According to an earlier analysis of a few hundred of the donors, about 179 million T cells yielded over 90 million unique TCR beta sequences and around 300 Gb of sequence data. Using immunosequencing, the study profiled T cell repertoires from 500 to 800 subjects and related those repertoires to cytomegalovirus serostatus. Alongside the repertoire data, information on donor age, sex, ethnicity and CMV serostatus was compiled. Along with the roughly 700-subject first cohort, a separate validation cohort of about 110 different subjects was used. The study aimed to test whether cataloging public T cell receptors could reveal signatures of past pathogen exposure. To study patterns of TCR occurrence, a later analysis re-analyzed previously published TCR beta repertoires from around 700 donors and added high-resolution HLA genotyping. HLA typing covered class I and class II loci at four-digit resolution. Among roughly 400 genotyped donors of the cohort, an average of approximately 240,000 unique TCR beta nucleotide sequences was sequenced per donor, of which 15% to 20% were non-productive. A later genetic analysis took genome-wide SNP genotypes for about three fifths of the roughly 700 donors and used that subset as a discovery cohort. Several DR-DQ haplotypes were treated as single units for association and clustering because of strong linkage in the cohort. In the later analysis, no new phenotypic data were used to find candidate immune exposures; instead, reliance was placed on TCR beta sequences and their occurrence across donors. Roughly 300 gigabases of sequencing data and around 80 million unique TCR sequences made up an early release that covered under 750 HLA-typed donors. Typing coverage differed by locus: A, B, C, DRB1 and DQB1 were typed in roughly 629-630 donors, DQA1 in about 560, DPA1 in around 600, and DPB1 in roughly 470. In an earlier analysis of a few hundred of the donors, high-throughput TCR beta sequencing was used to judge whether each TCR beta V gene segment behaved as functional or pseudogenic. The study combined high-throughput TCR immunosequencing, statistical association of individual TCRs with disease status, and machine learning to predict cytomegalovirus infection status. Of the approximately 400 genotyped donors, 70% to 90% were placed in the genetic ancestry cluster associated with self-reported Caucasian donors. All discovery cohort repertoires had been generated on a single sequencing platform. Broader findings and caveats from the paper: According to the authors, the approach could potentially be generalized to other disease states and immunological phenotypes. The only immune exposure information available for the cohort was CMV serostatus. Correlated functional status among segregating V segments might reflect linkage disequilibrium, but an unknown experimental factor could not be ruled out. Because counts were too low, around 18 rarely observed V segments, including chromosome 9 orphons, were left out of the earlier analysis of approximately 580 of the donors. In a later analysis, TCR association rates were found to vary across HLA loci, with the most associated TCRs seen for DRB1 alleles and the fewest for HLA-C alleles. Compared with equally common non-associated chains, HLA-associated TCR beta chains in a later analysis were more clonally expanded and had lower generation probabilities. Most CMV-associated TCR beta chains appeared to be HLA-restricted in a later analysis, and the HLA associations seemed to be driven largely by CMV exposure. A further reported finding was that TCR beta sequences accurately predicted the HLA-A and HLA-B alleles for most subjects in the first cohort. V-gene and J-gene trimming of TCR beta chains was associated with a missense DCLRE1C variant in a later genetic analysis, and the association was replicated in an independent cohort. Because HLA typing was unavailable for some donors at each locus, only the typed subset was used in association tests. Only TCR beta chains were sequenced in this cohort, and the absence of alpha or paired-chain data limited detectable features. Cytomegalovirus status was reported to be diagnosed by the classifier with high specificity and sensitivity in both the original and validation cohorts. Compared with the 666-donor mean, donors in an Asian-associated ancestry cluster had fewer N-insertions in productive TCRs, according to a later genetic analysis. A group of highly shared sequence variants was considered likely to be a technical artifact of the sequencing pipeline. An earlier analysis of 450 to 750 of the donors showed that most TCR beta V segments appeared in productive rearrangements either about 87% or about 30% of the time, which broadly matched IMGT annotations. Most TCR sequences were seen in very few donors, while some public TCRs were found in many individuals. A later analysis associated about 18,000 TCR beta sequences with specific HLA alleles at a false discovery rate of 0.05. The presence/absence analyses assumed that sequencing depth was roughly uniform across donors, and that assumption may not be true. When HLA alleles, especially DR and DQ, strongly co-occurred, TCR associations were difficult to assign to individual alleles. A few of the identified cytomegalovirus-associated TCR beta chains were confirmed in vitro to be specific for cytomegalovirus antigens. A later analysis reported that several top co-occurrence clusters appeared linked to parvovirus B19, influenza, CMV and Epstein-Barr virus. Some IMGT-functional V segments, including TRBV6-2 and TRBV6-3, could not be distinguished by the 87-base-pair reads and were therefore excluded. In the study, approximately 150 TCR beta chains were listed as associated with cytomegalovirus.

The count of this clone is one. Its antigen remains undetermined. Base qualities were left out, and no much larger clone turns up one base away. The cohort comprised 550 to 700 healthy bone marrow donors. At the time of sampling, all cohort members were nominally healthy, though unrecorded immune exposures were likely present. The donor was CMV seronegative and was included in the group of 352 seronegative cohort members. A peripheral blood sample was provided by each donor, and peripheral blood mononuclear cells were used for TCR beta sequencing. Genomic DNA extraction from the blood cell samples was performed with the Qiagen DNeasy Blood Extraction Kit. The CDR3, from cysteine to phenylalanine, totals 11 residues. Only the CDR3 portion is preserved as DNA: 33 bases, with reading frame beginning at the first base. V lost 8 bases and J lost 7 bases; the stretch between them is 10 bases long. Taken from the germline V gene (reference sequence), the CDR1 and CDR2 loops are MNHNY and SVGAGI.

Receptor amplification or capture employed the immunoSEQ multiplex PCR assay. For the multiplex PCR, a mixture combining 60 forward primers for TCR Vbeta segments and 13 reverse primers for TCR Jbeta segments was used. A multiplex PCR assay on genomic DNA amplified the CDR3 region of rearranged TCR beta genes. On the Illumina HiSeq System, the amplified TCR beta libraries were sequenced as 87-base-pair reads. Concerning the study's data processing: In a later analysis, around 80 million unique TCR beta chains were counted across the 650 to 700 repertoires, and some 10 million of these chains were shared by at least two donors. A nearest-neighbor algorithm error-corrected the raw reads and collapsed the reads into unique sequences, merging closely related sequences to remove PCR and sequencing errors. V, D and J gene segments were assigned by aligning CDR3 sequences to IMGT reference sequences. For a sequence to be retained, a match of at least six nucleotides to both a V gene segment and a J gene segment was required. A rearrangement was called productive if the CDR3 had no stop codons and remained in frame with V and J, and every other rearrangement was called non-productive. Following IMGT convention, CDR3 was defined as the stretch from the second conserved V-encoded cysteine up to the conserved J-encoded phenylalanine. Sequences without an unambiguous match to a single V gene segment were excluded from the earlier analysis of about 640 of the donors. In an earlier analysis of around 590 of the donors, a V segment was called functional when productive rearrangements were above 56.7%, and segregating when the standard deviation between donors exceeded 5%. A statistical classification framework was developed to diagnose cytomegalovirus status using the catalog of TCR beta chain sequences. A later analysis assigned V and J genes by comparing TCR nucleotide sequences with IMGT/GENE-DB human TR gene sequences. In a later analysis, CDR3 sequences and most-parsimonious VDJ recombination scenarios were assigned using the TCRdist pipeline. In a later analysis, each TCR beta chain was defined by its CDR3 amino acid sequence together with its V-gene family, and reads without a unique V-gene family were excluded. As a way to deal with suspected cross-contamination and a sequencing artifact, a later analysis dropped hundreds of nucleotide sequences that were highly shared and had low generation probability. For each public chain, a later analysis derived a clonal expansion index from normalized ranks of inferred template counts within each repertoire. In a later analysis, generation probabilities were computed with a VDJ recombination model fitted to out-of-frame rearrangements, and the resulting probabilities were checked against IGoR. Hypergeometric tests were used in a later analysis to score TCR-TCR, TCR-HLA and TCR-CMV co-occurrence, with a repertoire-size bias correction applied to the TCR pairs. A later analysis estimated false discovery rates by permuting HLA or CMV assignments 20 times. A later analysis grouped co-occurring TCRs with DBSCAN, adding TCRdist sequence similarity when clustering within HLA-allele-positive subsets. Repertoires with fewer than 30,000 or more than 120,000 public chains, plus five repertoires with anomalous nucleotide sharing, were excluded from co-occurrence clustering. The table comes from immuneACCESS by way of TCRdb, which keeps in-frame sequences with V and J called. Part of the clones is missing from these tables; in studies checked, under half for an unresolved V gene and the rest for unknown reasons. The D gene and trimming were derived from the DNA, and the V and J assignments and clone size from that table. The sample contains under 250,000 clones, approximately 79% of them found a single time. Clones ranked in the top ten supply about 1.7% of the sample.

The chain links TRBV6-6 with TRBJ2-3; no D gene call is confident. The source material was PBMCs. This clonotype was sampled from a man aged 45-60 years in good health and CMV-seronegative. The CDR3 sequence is CASSERNTQYF. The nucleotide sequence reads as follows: TGTGCCAGCTCAGAAAGAAATACGCAGTATTTT.